Here is one TCR beta chain with its context. This sample is drawn from a study of technical replicates of blood from a handful of donors. Trimming left V 7 bases short and J 4 bases short, with 13 bases between. Germline V gene data show CDR1 as MNHEY and CDR2 as SVGAGI. CDR3 length equals 13 residues. Measured with immunoSEQ multiplex PCR; TCRdb has only the in-frame clones, and not every one. The sample contains some 79,000 clones, approximately 94% of which appear only once. The sequence was collected from a human donor in good health. Source material: T cells isolated from PBMCs. The rearrangement links TRBV6-5 to TRBJ1-1; possible D gene TRBD1, 5 bases. CDR3 amino acids: CASKMTVGTEAFF. The CDR3 DNA is TGTGCCAGCAAAATGACAGTGGGCACTGAAGCTTTCTTT.